The 5 T cell receptor beta chains reported below all come from one sample, sequenced in a study of blood T cell repertoires in COVID-19. Profiling relied on immunoSEQ multiplex PCR, and the TCRdb table lists in-frame clones only, not all of them. The table shows some 140,000 clones, with around 87% occurring only once. The sample consisted of peripheral blood. Source of these receptors: a man aged 45-65 years with active COVID-19.

There are a few counts of this clone. V and J are TRBV25-1 and TRBJ1-1, with D hard to call. Germline-derived CDR1 and CDR2 are MGHDK and SYGVNS. The CDR3 is 15 amino acids. Trimming shortened V by 3 bases and J by 3 bases, and 14 bases separated the two germline ends. CDR3 protein: CASSDPLSGDTEAFF. CDR3 sequence (DNA): TGTGCCAGCAGTGACCCTCTAAGTGGTGACACTGAAGCTTTCTTT. Full variable domain (outside the CDR3, taken from reference TRBV25-1 and TRBJ1-1): EADIYQTPRYLVIGTGKKITLECSQTMGHDKMYWYQQDPGMELHLIHYSYGVNSTEKGDLSSESTVSRIRTEHFPLTLESARPSHTSQYLCASSDPLSGDTEAFFGQGTRLTVV.

V usage is TRBV4-1 and J usage is TRBJ2-2, with 7 bases lining up with TRBD2. J was trimmed by 3 bases and V by 3 bases; bases with no gene match: 16. Per germline, CDR1 MGHRA and CDR2 YSYEKL. The CDR3 runs to 19 residues. This CDR3 reads CASSHTEWGGVDDTGELFF. CDR3 bases: TGCGCCAGCAGCCATACGGAATGGGGAGGGGTGGATGACACCGGGGAGCTGTTTTTT.

The chain has TRBV5-4 and TRBJ1-1, with unresolved D. The V gene's germline CDR1 is SGHNT and CDR2 YYREEE (reference sequence). The length of the CDR3 is 13 residues. V was cut by 4 bases and J by 2 bases, with 9 bases left in between. The CDR3, as DNA: TGTGCCAGCAGCCCCACACCTAACACTGAAGCTTTCTTT. This codes for CASSPTPNTEAFF.

This clone was seen a handful of times. The chain links TRBV5-6 to TRBJ2-7, with TRBD1 matching over 10 bases. The CDR3 is 16 residues long. Germline V lookup: CDR1 SGHDT, CDR2 YYEEEE. Trimming cost V 4 bases and J 2 bases; bases outside gene matches: 9. Written as DNA, the CDR3 is TGTGCCAGCAGCCCACCTCCGGGACAGGGGCCCTACGAGCAGTACTTC. Translated, it gives CASSPPPGQGPYEQYF. Full variable domain (remainder filled in from reference TRBV5-6 and TRBJ2-7): DAGVTQSPTHLIKTRGQQVTLRCSPKSGHDTVSWYQQALGQGPQFIFQYYEEEERQRGNFPDRFSGHQFPNYSSELNVNALLLGDSALYLCASSPPPGQGPYEQYFGPGTRLTVT.

This clone was detected only once. The gene calls are TRBV3-1 (or the pseudogene TRBV3-2) and TRBJ2-7; 8 bases align to TRBD1. The germline gives CDR1 LGHDT, CDR2 YNNKEL (reference sequence). The CDR3 has 13 amino acids. Germline trimming cut 4 bases from V and 2 bases from J; bases unmatched to any gene: 1. Written as DNA, the CDR3 is TGTGCCAGCAGCCTACAGGGGGCCTACGAGCAGTACTTC. Encoded protein: CASSLQGAYEQYF.